This T cell receptor beta chain appears in the sequencing data of a study of vaccination and CD4 T cells after COVID-19 (dated by TCRdb to between 2021 and 2023). Study-level background: Convalescent patients had a positive SARS-CoV-2 result on nasal swab PCR, and of these patients, 8 or 9 had mild disease and one had severe disease. In control cultures, a CEFX viral epitope pool was used as positive control, an HIV-1 Nef peptide pool was used as negative control, or no peptide was added. Post-vaccine blood samples were taken a median of 72 days after the second vaccine dose, with a range of 14 to 241 days. The convalescent cohort comprised six males and four females, including two Hispanic individuals, seven Caucasians, two Asians and one multiracial person. Two doses of either the Pfizer-BioNTech BNT162b2 vaccine (n=8) or the Moderna mRNA-1273 vaccine (n=2) were administered to participants. Post-COVID blood samples from convalescent patients were collected a median of 101 days after diagnosis, with a range of 35 to 161 days. In more than eight COVID-19 convalescent patients and 4 infection-naive healthy vaccine recipients, researchers compared the spike-specific CD4+ TCR repertoire from before mRNA vaccination with the repertoire from after. Overlapping spike peptide pools from SARS-CoV-2 and from the common cold coronaviruses HCoV-NL63, HCoV-OC43 and HCoV-229E were used as culture stimuli.

Of note for this clonotype: Its antigen is still unknown. No much larger clone is present one base from it, and per-base qualities are unavailable.

For CDR1 and CDR2, the germline V gene lists MNHNS and SASEGT. Measured from the cysteine to the phenylalanine, the CDR3 is 13 residues long. The DNA shown is the 39-base CDR3, in frame from base 1. V lost 5 bases and J lost 4 bases, and the count of bases not matched to a germline gene is 2. Read against the paper, the sample's treatment or condition label means: roughly 10-day PBMC culture with coronavirus spike peptide pools or control peptides (ViraFEST assay). The ViraFEST assay, used in the study, expanded antigen-specific T cells with peptide pools and then identified the expanded clonotypes through TCR sequencing. The convalescent patients' positive SARS-CoV-2 PCR tests fell between March and December 2020, which was before the Alpha, Beta and Delta variants emerged in the United States. Roughly 2 million PBMCs per well were cultured in IMDM with roughly 5% human AB serum and roughly 10 IU/ml IL-2, plus 10 ug/ml peptide pools. Half of the culture medium was replaced with fresh IL-2-containing medium on days 3 and 7. Once the cells had been in culture for approximately 10 days, the EasySep CD4+ T cell isolation kit was used to isolate CD4+ T cells by negative selection. Ficoll-Paque Plus gradient centrifugation was used to isolate PBMCs from whole blood, and the isolated PBMCs were then either used fresh or cryopreserved at -140C. Each culture condition was generally run in triplicate wells.

The receptor library was made with PCR. DNA from cultured CD4+ T cells underwent TCR sequencing with the Oncomine TCR Beta short-read assay at the Johns Hopkins FTIC core. Genomic DNA was extracted from the cultured CD4+ T cells with the QIAamp micro DNA kit. Oncomine TCR Beta libraries from cultured CD4+ T cells were pooled with unique dual indexes and sequenced on an Illumina iSeq 100. As for the authors' bioinformatics: Non-productive sequences were removed, and CDR3s not starting with C, not ending with F or W, or shorter than 7 amino acids were discarded. The MANAFEST web application was used to identify antigen-specific clonotypes by comparing peptide-stimulated wells against reference wells and other culture wells. For a clone to be called positive, the clone needed an FDR below 0.05, an odds ratio above 5, and a productive frequency above 0.1% in at least two of three replicate wells. A clonotype was classed as cross-reactive if the clonotype showed significant expansion both in SARS-CoV-2 spike wells and in at least one common cold coronavirus spike condition. Levenshtein distances (stringdist) and unrooted phylogenetic trees (ape) in R version 3.6.1 were used to assess CDR3 homology. TCRdb reprocessing: public reads trimmed at Q25 with fastp, clones called with MiXCR, in-frame beta chains kept. Records with the same CDR3 protein are collapsed into one entry carrying the most frequent genes and DNA. TCRdb's processing, not the study's, gives the V and J calls here. A total of approximately 16,000 distinct CDR3 sequences appear in this sample, 52% of them only once. More than 3.5% of the sample goes to the ten largest clones.

Results and caveats for the whole study, not just this receptor: The number of convalescent patients in the study was relatively small, and the study did not examine early timepoints following natural infection. The median number of SARS-CoV-2-reactive clonotypes rose from around 20 after infection to roughly 40 after vaccination, but the change was not significant. Of the vaccine-specific clones found in convalescent patients, nearly all (304 of 307) were mono-reactive for SARS-CoV-2 spike instead of being cross-reactive with common cold coronaviruses. In convalescent patients, a median 86.3% of post-vaccine SARS-CoV-2-reactive clones were detected only after vaccination, and vaccine-specific priming was suggested by this finding.

The receptor chain draws on TRBV6-1 and TRBJ2-5; TRBD1 fits 9 bases in the junction. The clonotype was recovered from a human donor who had recovered from COVID-19. This sample comprised CD4+ T cells from blood, cultured in vitro, obtained before SARS-CoV-2 vaccination. Here is the DNA: TGTGCCAGCAGTATACAGGGGGCAGAGACCCAGTACTTC. Its translation is CASSIQGAETQYF.